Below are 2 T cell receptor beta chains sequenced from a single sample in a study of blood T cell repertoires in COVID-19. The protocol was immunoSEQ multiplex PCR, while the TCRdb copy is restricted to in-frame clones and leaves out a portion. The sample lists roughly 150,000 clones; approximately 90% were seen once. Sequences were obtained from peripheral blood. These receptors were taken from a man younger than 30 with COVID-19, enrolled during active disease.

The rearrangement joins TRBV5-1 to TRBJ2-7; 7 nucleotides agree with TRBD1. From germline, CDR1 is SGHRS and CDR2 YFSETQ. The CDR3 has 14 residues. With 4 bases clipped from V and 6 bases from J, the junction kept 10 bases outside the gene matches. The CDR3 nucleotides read TGCGCCAGCAGCCAGGACAGGCCCCTTGGCGAGCAGTACTTC. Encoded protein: CASSQDRPLGEQYF.

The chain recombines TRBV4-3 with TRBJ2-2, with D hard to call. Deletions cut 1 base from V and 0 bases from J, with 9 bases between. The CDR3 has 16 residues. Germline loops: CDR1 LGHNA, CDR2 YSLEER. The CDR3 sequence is CASSQAENTNTGELFF. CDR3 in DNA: TGCGCCAGCAGCCAAGCCGAGAATACGAACACCGGGGAGCTGTTTTTT.